The source of this TCR beta chain is a study of T cell responses to AZD1222 COVID-19 vaccine. Background on the study: Second-dose recipients at about 4 or about 12 weeks were treated as one pooled group.

Overall study results and limits: Among vaccine-associated CD4 TCRs, coverage spanned spike, with dominance at 160-218 and 743-854. Donors were mostly white British, more females; clonal diversity possibly underestimated.

The CDR3 sequence is 16 residues long. The V gene's germline CDR1 is SGDLS and CDR2 YYNGEE. Trimming removed 0 bases from V and 3 bases from J, with 13 bases in between. As for this clone: What it binds is not known.

This table comes from immunoSEQ multiplex PCR, and its TCRdb copy is limited to in-frame clones, with some not included. Among 84,000 or so clones listed, 80% to 90% were seen once. The genes are TRBV9 and TRBJ2-1; possible D gene TRBD2, 5 bases. The sample here was peripheral blood, taken on day 0 of AZD1222 vaccination. The sequence derives from an adult in good health. The CDR3 region is CASSVGGREFYNEQFF. The CDR3 bases are TGTGCCAGCAGCGTAGGTGGAAGGGAGTTCTACAATGAGCAGTTCTTC.